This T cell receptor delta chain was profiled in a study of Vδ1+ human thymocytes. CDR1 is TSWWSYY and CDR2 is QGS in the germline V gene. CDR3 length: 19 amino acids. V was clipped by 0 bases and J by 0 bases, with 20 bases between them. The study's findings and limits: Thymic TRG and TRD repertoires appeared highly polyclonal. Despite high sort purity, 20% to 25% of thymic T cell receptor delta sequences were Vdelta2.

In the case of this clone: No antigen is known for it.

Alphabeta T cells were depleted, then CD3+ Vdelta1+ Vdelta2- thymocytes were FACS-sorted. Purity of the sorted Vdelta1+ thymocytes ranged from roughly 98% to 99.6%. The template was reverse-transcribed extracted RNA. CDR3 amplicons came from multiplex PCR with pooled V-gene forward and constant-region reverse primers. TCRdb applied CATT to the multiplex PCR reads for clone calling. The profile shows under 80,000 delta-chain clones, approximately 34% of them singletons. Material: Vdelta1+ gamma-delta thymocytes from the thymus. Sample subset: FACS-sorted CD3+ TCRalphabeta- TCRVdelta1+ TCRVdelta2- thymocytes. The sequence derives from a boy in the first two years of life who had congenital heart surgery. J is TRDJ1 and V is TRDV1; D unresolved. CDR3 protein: CALGELTIWPTLYTDKLIF. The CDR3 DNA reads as TGTGCTCTTGGGGAACTCACCATTTGGCCCACCTTGTACACCGATAAACTCATCTTT.